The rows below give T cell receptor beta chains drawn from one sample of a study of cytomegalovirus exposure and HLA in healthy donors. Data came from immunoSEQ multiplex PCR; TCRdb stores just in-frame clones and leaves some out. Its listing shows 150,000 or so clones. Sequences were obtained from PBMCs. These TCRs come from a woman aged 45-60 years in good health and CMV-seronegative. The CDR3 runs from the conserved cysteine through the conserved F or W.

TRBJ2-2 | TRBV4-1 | CASRRTGVGELFF
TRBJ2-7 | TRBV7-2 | CASSLRGGLAGPGEQYF
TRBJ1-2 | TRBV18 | CASSPTDGGTPEYGYTF
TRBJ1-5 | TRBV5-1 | CASSSTINQPQHF
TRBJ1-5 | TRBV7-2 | CASSSRNGGTQPQHF
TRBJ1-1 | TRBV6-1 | CASSEEEGYTEAFF
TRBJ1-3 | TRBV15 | CATSTVRDIRIGSSGNTIYF
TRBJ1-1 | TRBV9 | CASSVGGVGGATEAFF
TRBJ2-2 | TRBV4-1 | CASSQDLYGGGELFF
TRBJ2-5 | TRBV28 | CASSLDGETQYF
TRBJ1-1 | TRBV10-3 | CAITAGRANTEAFF
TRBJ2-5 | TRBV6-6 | CASSYGTSGETQYF
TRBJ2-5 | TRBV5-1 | CASSNPGAGETQYF
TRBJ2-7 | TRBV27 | CASSPDRGSYEQYF
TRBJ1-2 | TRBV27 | CASSLSYPGGYTF
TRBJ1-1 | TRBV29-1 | CSVNYRNTEAFF
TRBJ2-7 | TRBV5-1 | CASSLALAGYEQYF